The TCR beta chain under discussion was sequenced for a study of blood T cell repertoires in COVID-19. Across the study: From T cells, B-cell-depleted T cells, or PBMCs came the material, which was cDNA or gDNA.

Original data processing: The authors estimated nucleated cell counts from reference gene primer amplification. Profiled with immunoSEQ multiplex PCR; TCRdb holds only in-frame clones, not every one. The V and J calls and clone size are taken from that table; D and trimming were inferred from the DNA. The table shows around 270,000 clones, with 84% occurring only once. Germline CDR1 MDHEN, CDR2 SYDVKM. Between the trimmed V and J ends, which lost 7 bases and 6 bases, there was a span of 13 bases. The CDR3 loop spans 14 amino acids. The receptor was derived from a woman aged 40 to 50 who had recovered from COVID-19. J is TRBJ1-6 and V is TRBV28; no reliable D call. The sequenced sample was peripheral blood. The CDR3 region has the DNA TGTGCCAGCACCACCCTGTCACTTAATTCACCCCTCCACTTT. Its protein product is CASTTLSLNSPLHF.